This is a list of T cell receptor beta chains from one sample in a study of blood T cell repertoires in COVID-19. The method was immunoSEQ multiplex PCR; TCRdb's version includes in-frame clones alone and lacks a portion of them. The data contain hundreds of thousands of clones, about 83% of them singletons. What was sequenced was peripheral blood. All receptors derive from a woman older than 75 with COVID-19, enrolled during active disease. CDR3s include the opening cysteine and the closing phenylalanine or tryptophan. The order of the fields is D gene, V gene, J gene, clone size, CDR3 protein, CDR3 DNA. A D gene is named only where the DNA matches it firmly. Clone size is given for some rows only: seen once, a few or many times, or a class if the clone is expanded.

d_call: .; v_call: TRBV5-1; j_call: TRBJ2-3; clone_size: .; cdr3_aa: CASRPGPTSTDTQYF; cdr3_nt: TGCGCCAGCAGGCCAGGGCCTACCAGCACAGATACGCAGTATTTT
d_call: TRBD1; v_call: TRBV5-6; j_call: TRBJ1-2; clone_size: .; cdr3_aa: CASNRDRGNYGYTF; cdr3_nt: TGTGCCAGCAACAGGGACAGGGGGAACTATGGCTACACCTTC
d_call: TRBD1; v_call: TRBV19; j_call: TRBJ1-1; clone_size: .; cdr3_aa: CASSNSGTGRKSAFF; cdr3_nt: TGTGCCAGTAGTAATTCCGGGACAGGGCGCAAATCGGCTTTCTTT
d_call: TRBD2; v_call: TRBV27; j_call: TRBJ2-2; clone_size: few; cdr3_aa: CASSRSGGAGTGELFF; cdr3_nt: TGTGCCAGCAGCCGCAGCGGGGGGGCAGGGACCGGGGAGCTGTTTTTT
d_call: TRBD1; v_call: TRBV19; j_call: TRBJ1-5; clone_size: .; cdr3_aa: CASSTRQGASQPQHF; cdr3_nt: TGTGCCAGTAGTACCAGACAGGGTGCTAGTCAGCCCCAGCATTTT
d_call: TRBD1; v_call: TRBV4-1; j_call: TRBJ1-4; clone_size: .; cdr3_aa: CASSLTGARGEKLFF; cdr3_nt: TGCGCCAGCAGCCTCACAGGGGCCCGGGGTGAAAAACTGTTTTTT
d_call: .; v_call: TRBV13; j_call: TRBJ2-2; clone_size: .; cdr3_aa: CASSQTGSTGELFF; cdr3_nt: TGTGCCAGCAGCCAAACAGGAAGCACCGGGGAGCTGTTTTTT
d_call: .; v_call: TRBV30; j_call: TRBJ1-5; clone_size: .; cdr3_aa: CAWSVRDQPQHF; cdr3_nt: TGTGCCTGGAGTGTCAGGGATCAGCCCCAGCATTTT
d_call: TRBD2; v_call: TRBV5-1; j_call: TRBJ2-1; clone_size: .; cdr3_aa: CASSPGGGGAYEQFF; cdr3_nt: TGCGCCAGCAGCCCCGGAGGCGGGGGGGCTTATGAGCAGTTCTTC
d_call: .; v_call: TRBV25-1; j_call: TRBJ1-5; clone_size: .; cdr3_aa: CASSETGYNQPQHF; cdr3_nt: TGTGCCAGCAGTGAGACAGGTTACAATCAGCCCCAGCATTTT
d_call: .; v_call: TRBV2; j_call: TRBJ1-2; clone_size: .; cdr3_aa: CASSENPGYSDYGYTF; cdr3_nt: TGTGCCAGCAGTGAAAACCCAGGGTATTCGGACTATGGCTACACCTTC
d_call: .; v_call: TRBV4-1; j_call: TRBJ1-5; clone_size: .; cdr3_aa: CASSQVRTGTEPQHF; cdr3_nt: TGCGCCAGCAGCCAAGTACGTACAGGGACGGAGCCCCAGCATTTT
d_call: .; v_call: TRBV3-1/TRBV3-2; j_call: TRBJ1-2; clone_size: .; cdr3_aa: CASSLNPGVVYVGYTF; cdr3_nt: TGTGCCAGCAGCCTAAACCCCGGGGTAGTCTACGTGGGCTACACCTTC
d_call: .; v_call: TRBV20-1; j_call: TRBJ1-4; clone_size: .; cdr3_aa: CSASQGSLTNEKLFF; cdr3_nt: TGCAGTGCTAGTCAGGGAAGTCTAACTAATGAAAAACTGTTTTTT
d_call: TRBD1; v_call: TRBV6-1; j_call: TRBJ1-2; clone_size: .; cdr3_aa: CASSERGQGGGYTF; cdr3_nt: TGTGCCAGCAGTGAAAGGGGACAGGGCGGTGGCTACACCTTC
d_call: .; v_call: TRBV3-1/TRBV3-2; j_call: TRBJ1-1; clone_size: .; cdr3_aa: CASIWRVSAFF; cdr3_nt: TGTGCCAGCATCTGGAGGGTTTCAGCTTTCTTT
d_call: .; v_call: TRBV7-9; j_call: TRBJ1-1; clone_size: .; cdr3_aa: CASSPEARAFF; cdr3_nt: TGTGCCAGCAGCCCGGAGGCTAGGGCTTTCTTT
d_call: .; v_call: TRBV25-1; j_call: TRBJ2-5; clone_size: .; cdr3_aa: CASSEEGVRATQYF; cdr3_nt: TGTGCCAGCAGTGAAGAAGGTGTCAGGGCAACCCAGTACTTC
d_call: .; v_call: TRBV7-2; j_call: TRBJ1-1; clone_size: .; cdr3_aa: CASSLEPRVGTEAFF; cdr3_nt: TGTGCCAGCAGCTTGGAACCCAGGGTAGGGACTGAAGCTTTCTTT
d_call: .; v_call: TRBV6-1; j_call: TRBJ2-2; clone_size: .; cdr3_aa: CASSERRAGELFF; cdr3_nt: TGTGCCAGCAGTGAAAGGAGAGCCGGGGAGCTGTTTTTT
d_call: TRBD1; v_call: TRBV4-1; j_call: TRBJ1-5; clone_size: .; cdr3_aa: CASSQLWDRDQPQHF; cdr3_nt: TGCGCCAGCAGCCAATTGTGGGACAGGGATCAGCCCCAGCATTTT
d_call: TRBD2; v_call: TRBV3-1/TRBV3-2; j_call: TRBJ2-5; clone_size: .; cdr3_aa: CASSQEHLAAQETQYF; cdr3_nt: TGTGCCAGCAGCCAAGAGCACCTAGCGGCGCAAGAGACCCAGTACTTC
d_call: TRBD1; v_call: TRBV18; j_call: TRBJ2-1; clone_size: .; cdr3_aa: CASSPTITGVAEQFF; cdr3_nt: TGTGCCAGCTCACCAACTATTACAGGGGTAGCTGAGCAGTTCTTC
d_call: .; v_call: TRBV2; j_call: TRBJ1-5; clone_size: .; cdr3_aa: CASSDFQGSNQPQHF; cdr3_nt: TGTGCCAGCAGTGATTTTCAGGGGAGTAATCAGCCCCAGCATTTT
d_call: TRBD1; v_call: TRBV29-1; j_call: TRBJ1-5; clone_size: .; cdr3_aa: CSVRTGDQPQHF; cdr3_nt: TGCAGCGTTCGGACAGGGGATCAGCCCCAGCATTTT
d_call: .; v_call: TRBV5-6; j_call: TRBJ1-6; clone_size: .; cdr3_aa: CASSLETKGGSYNSPLHF; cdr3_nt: TGTGCCAGCAGCTTGGAGACGAAGGGAGGCTCCTATAATTCACCCCTCCACTTT
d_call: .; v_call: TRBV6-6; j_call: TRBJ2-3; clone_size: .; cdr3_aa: CASGSVGGLGTDTQYF; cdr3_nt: TGTGCCAGCGGTTCCGTCGGGGGGCTCGGCACAGATACGCAGTATTTT
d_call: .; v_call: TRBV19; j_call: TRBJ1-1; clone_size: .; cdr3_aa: CASTQEGMNTEAFF; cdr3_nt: TGTGCCAGTACCCAGGAGGGTATGAACACTGAAGCTTTCTTT
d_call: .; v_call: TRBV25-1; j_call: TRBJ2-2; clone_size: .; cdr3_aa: CASSEPRPYSGELFF; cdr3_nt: TGTGCCAGCAGTGAACCCCGACCCTACAGCGGGGAGCTGTTTTTT
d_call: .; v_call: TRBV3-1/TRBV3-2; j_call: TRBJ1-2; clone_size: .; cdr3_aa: CASSQEGEGVIGYTF; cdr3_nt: TGTGCCAGCAGCCAAGAGGGAGAGGGGGTAATCGGCTACACCTTC
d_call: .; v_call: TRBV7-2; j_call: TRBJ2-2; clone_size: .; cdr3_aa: CASSFSRSGELFF; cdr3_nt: TGTGCCAGCAGCTTTTCGCGGTCCGGGGAGCTGTTTTTT
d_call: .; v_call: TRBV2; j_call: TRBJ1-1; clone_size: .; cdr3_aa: CASSDRGAQRGEAFF; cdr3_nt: TGTGCCAGCAGTGATCGAGGGGCCCAGAGGGGGGAAGCTTTCTTT
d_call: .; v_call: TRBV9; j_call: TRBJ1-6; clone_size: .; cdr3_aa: CASSVGSGGNANSPLHF; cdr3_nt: TGTGCCAGCAGCGTAGGAAGCGGGGGGAACGCGAATTCACCCCTCCACTTT
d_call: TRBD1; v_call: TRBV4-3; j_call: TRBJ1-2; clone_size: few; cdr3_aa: CASSQGSRDRFGYTF; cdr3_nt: TGCGCCAGCAGCCAGGGGTCCCGGGACAGGTTTGGCTACACCTTC
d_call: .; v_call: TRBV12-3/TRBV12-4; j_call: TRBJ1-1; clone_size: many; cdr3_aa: CASKEQENTEAFF; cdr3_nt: TGTGCCAGCAAAGAACAGGAGAACACTGAAGCTTTCTTT
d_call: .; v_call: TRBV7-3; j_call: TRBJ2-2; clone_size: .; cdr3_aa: CASSYQTGELFF; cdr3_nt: TGTGCCAGCAGCTACCAGACCGGGGAGCTGTTTTTT
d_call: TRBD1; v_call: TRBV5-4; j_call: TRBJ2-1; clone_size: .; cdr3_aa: CASSFGQGAANEQFF; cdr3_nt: TGTGCCAGCAGCTTTGGACAGGGGGCCGCCAATGAGCAGTTCTTC
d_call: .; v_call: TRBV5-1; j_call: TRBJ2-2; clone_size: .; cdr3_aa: CASSLVTGRTGELFF; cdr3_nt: TGCGCCAGCAGCTTGGTGACAGGTCGGACCGGGGAGCTGTTTTTT